Following are 21 T cell receptor beta chains from one sample sequenced in a study of cytomegalovirus exposure and HLA in healthy donors. 13 Jbeta primers and 60 Vbeta primers were used for the PCR. The table came from immunoSEQ multiplex PCR; TCRdb's copy has only in-frame clones and leaves some out. The sample lists 150,000 to 180,000 clones, roughly 82% occurring once. The sequenced sample was PBMCs. These receptors all come from a woman aged 45-65 years in good health and CMV-seropositive.

This chain uses TRBV30 with TRBJ2-7, with 8 nucleotides matching TRBD1. Germline V gene lookup returns CDR1 GTSNPN and CDR2 SVGIG (reference sequence). This CDR3 has 14 amino acids. The V gene end was trimmed by 0 bases and the J gene end by 4 bases; junction bases not matched to a gene: 5. CDR3 nucleotides: TGTGCCTGGAGTGTAGGACAGGGAAAGTACGAGCAGTACTTC. Amino acid sequence: CAWSVGQGKYEQYF.

This chain connects TRBV30 to TRBJ1-4; 8 nucleotides agree with TRBD1. The CDR3 is 16 amino acids. V shed 0 bases and J 6 bases; nucleotides not matched to a gene: 9. Germline V gives CDR1 GTSNPN, CDR2 SVGIG (reference sequence). The CDR3 nucleotides are TGTGCCTGGAGTGTAGGGGGAACAGGGGGTCATGAAAAACTGTTTTTT. This codes for CAWSVGGTGGHEKLFF.

The CDR3 region is CASSPGTGRAEAFF. CDR3 in DNA: TGCGCCAGCAGCCCCGGGACAGGGCGCGCTGAAGCTTTCTTT. The genes are TRBV4-1 and TRBJ1-1, with TRBD1 identical over 9 bases. V lost 4 bases, J lost 6 bases, and 6 bases stayed unmatched. Germline values: CDR1 MGHRA, CDR2 YSYEKL. The CDR3 loop spans 14 amino acids.

The chain couples TRBV2 to TRBJ2-2, with D possibly matching TRBD2 (6 bases). V was cut by 8 bases and J by 5 bases, with 21 bases left in between. This CDR3 region has 16 residues. Germline V lookup: CDR1 SNHLY, CDR2 FYNNEI. DNA for the CDR3: TGTGCCAGCCAGAAAGGAGGGCCCACCATTACCGGGGAGCTGTTTTTT. Translating gives CASQKGGPTITGELFF.

The DNA of the CDR3 is TGTGCCAGCAGCTTAGGAGGCAGGGATGACATTCAGTACTTC. It is translated as CASSLGGRDDIQYF. The rearrangement uses TRBV7-6 and TRBJ2-4, with D possibly matching TRBD1 (5 bases). This CDR3 contains 14 residues. Between the trimmed V and J ends, which lost 1 base and 8 bases, there was a span of 12 bases. Per germline, CDR1 SGHVS and CDR2 FNYEAQ.

The chain is built from TRBV6-5 and TRBJ1-5, with 9 bases identical to TRBD1. V trimming: 0 bases; J trimming: 12 bases; junction bases outside the gene matches: 3. The CDR3 runs to 13 residues. CDR1 is MNHEY and CDR2 is SVGAGI in the germline V gene. CDR3 region: CASSYSGDRVQHF. CDR3 nucleotide sequence: TGTGCCAGCAGTTACTCGGGGGACAGGGTCCAGCATTTT.

The J gene is TRBJ2-3, the V gene TRBV19; D gene uncertain. The V end was cut by 7 bases, the J end by 0 bases, with 8 bases between. This CDR3 contains 13 residues. The germline V gene encodes CDR1 LNHDA and CDR2 SQIVND (reference sequence). CDR3 sequence (DNA): TGTGCCAGTAAGCGAGCTAGCACAGATACGCAGTATTTT. It yields the protein CASKRASTDTQYF.

The chain has TRBV5-1 and TRBJ2-1; 9 bases map to TRBD1. Germline V gene lookup returns CDR1 SGHRS and CDR2 YFSETQ. The V gene end was trimmed by 1 base and the J gene end by 7 bases; junction bases not matched to a gene: 9. The CDR3 is 16 amino acids. CDR3 sequence reads: CASSLWPGQGLNEQFF. CDR3 bases: TGCGCCAGCAGCTTGTGGCCGGGACAGGGATTGAATGAGCAGTTCTTC.

J is TRBJ1-1 and V is TRBV5-4; TRBD1 agrees at 9 bases. This CDR3 contains 15 residues. V lost 3 bases, J lost 1 base, and 4 bases stayed unmatched. CDR1 and CDR2 (germline): SGHNT, YYREEE (reference sequence). The CDR3 sequence is CASSSPGQGNTEAFF. The CDR3 bases are TGTGCCAGCAGCTCTCCGGGACAGGGGAACACTGAAGCTTTCTTT.

The V and J genes are TRBV28 and TRBJ2-3; maybe TRBD2 (6 bases). V was cut by 6 bases and J by 5 bases, with 15 bases left in between. CDR3 length equals 14 residues. Germline CDR1 MDHEN, CDR2 SYDVKM. Written as DNA, the CDR3 is TGTGCCAGCAGACCAGGCGGGGCAGGAGATACGCAGTATTTT. Its protein is CASRPGGAGDTQYF.

V and J are TRBV15 and TRBJ2-5; 7 bases map to TRBD2. The V gene's germline CDR1 is LNHNV and CDR2 YYDKDF (reference sequence). J was trimmed by 5 bases and V by 3 bases; bases with no gene match: 12. The CDR3 contains 16 residues. CDR3 region: CATSRVLRGSGETQYF. The CDR3 DNA reads TGTGCCACCAGCAGGGTTTTGCGGGGGAGTGGGGAGACCCAGTACTTC.

The chain has TRBV4-1 and TRBJ2-1, with 10 bases matching TRBD2. Germline-derived CDR1 and CDR2 are MGHRA and YSYEKL. V lost 0 bases and J lost 5; bases outside the gene matches: 4. The CDR3 has 16 residues. CDR3 residues: CASSQEERGGDNEQFF. CDR3 coding DNA: TGCGCCAGCAGCCAAGAGGAGCGGGGGGGGGACAATGAGCAGTTCTTC.

This sequence joins TRBV27 and TRBJ2-3; 7 bases are a match to TRBD2. The CDR3 totals 19 residues. Per the germline V gene, CDR1 is MNHEY and CDR2 is SMNVEV (reference sequence). V was clipped by 3 bases and J by 5 bases; unmatched bases: 20. In DNA form, the CDR3 reads TGTGCCAGCAGTTTCCGCGGGAGACCGGACCTCCCAGCCCAAGATACGCAGTATTTT. Protein sequence: CASSFRGRPDLPAQDTQYF.

The chain employs TRBV15 and TRBJ2-6; no clear D gene. CDR1 and CDR2 from the germline V gene are LNHNV and YYDKDF (reference sequence). This CDR3 has 15 residues. V was cut by 5 bases and J by 0 bases, with 8 bases left in between. CDR3 nucleotide sequence: TGTGCCACCAGCTCGTGGAGCTCTGGGGCCAACGTCCTGACTTTC. Its translation: CATSSWSSGANVLTF.

This chain connects TRBV2 to TRBJ2-6, with TRBD1 identical over 8 bases. Looked up from germline, CDR1 is SNHLY and CDR2 is FYNNEI. The CDR3 has 17 residues. V lost 6 bases and J lost 0; bases outside the gene matches: 7. The CDR3: CASRRQGTTSGANVLTF. CDR3 nucleotide sequence: TGTGCCAGCAGACGACAGGGGACGACCTCTGGGGCCAACGTCCTGACTTTC.

The rearrangement links TRBV2 to TRBJ1-5; D remains ambiguous. This CDR3 is built from 13 residues. Germline V gene lookup returns CDR1 SNHLY and CDR2 FYNNEI. V lost 8 bases and J 0 bases, leaving 8 bases between the germline ends. The CDR3 DNA sequence: TGTGCCAGCCATCAGAATAGCAATCAGCCCCAGCATTTT. The encoded protein is CASHQNSNQPQHF.

This rearrangement joins TRBV19 to TRBJ1-6; TRBD1 might be the D (6 bases). The CDR3 spans 15 residues. Germline lookup yields CDR1 LNHDA and CDR2 SQIVND (reference sequence). V gave up 5 bases and J gave up 1 base, with 9 bases separating them. CDR3 in DNA: TGTGCCAGTAGTCCCGGACAGTCCTATAATTCACCCCTCCACTTT. Translation: CASSPGQSYNSPLHF.

This rearrangement joins TRBV7-2 to TRBJ1-2; 8 nucleotides agree with TRBD1. This CDR3 region has 14 residues. V shed 1 base, J shed 12 bases, and the junction held 10 bases outside the gene matches. Germline V gene data show CDR1 as SGHTA and CDR2 as FQGNSA. CDR3 sequence (DNA): TGTGCCAGCAGCTTAGTTCGGCAGGGGGCGCGAAACACCTTC. As protein: CASSLVRQGARNTF.

The gene calls are TRBV6-4 and TRBJ2-3; no firm D call. The V and J ends lost 9 bases and 8 bases respectively, with 9 bases between them. Germline lookup yields CDR1 MRHNA and CDR2 SNTAGT. The CDR3 contains 10 residues. The CDR3 bases are TGTGCCAGTGAGTCGGGTACGCAGTATTTT. Translated: CASESGTQYF.

This clone was found a few times. This rearrangement joins TRBV4-2 to TRBJ2-7; the D gene is possibly TRBD2 (5 bases). This CDR3 comprises 14 residues. Germline assignment: CDR1 LGHNA and CDR2 YNFKEQ. V lost 0 bases to trimming and J lost 2 bases, with 8 bases between them. CDR3: CASSQDRGTYEQYF. The CDR3 region has the DNA TGTGCCAGCAGCCAAGATCGGGGTACCTACGAGCAGTACTTC.

V and J are TRBV5-8 and TRBJ1-1; possible D gene TRBD1, 6 bases. This CDR3 region has 14 residues. Deletions cut 9 bases from V and 0 bases from J, with 15 bases between. The germline gives CDR1 SGHTS, CDR2 YDEGEE. The CDR3 loop is CATATGTMNTEAFF. In nucleotides, the CDR3 is TGTGCCACTGCGACAGGCACCATGAACACTGAAGCTTTCTTT.